This T cell receptor (beta chain) was obtained from a study of cytomegalovirus exposure and HLA in healthy donors. 13 Jbeta primers and 60 Vbeta primers were used for the PCR. The repertoire was sequenced with immunoSEQ multiplex PCR; TCRdb's copy has only in-frame clones and lacks some. This table holds fewer than 130,000 clones, around 76% found once. The trim removed 2 bases at V and 7 bases at J, leaving 13 bases unmatched. The CDR3 is 17 residues long. Germline V lookup: CDR1 SGHTA, CDR2 FQGNSA. The sequenced sample was PBMCs. The V and J genes are TRBV7-2 and TRBJ2-1, with 8 bases matching TRBD2. This clonotype was sampled from a young man in good health and CMV-seropositive. The CDR3 DNA sequence: TGTGCCAGCAGCTTACGGTTTGCGGGGGGCTCAAGGAATGAGCAGTTCTTC. It yields the protein CASSLRFAGGSRNEQFF.